The 17 T cell receptor beta chains below all came from one sample that was sequenced in a study of blood T cell repertoires in COVID-19. Assay used: immunoSEQ multiplex PCR; TCRdb lists only in-frame clones, some missing. The data contain 330,000 or so clones, approximately 84% of them singletons. Source material: PBMCs or T cells enriched from blood (not recorded which). The receptor source for this set is a woman aged 30 to 39 who had recovered from COVID-19.

This clone occurred once. J is TRBJ1-2 and V is TRBV27, with 7 bases identical to TRBD1. Unmatched junction bases numbered 4, after V lost 9 bases and J lost 0 bases. The CDR3 covers 13 residues. The germline CDR1 and CDR2 sequences are MNHEY and SMNVEV (reference sequence). DNA for the CDR3: TGTGCCAGTTCCGGACAGGCTAACTATGGCTACACCTTC. This encodes CASSGQANYGYTF.

V usage is TRBV2 and J usage is TRBJ1-2; 9 bases line up with TRBD1. The CDR3 extends over 12 amino acids. The germline gives CDR1 SNHLY, CDR2 FYNNEI. With 6 bases clipped from V and 6 bases from J, the junction kept 2 bases outside the gene matches. The chain's CDR3 is CASRRTGDGYTF. As DNA, the CDR3 is TGTGCCAGCAGAAGGACAGGGGATGGCTACACCTTC.

This clone was observed once. The chain's CDR3 is CASSLLTGFGLQPQHF. CDR3 in DNA: TGTGCCAGTAGTTTGCTGACAGGGTTCGGTCTTCAGCCCCAGCATTTT. The chain carries TRBV19 and TRBJ1-5, with 7 nucleotides matching TRBD1. This CDR3 spans 16 amino acids. After removal of 5 bases from V and 6 bases from J, the junction contained 13 bases not matched to a gene. The germline V gene has CDR1 LNHDA and CDR2 SQIVND (reference sequence).

J is TRBJ1-4 and V is TRBV2; 9 bases line up with TRBD1. V was pared by 6 bases and J by 7 bases, with 6 bases of the junction left unmatched. From germline, CDR1 is SNHLY and CDR2 FYNNEI. The CDR3 totals 14 residues. As DNA, the CDR3 is TGTGCCAGCAGAATAACAGGGGGCGTTGAAAAACTGTTTTTT. Residues: CASRITGGVEKLFF.

The genes are TRBV12-3 or TRBV12-4 and TRBJ1-2; D unresolved. Trimming took off 4 bases at V and 8 bases at J, with 11 bases between the two ends. The CDR3 spans 12 residues. The CDR3 DNA reads as TGTGCCAGCAGTTCCCAAGGAGCAGGCTACACCTTC. This encodes CASSSQGAGYTF.

The chain uses TRBV2 and TRBJ2-5, with D unclear. Germline-derived CDR1 and CDR2 are SNHLY and FYNNEI. V gave up 8 bases and J gave up 2 bases, with 6 bases separating them. The CDR3 length is 11 residues. The CDR3 nucleotides are TGTGCCAGCGAAGCACAAGAGACCCAGTACTTC. The encoded protein is CASEAQETQYF.

This chain links TRBV3-1 (or the pseudogene TRBV3-2) with TRBJ1-2; no firm D call. This CDR3 is built from 16 residues. Per germline, CDR1 LGHDT and CDR2 YNNKEL (reference sequence). Trimming pared 0 bases from V and 1 base from J, leaving 12 bases between. CDR3 loop: CASSQDGRSSNYGYTF. The CDR3 DNA reads TGTGCCAGCAGCCAAGATGGTAGGAGCAGTAACTATGGCTACACCTTC.

This chain links TRBV28 with TRBJ2-1; no clear D gene. Germline CDR1 reads MDHEN; CDR2 reads SYDVKM. The V gene lost 2 bases and the J gene lost 10 bases, with 12 bases spanning the gap. The CDR3 extends over 13 amino acids. CDR3 loop: CASSLGTTGEQFF. The CDR3 bases are TGTGCCAGCAGTTTAGGCACGACTGGGGAGCAGTTCTTC.

This chain joins TRBV7-9 and TRBJ2-3; tentatively, D is TRBD2 (6 bases). The ends were cut back, 6 bases at V and 5 bases at J, with 21 bases in the middle. The CDR3 runs 16 residues. Looked up from germline, CDR1 is SEHNR and CDR2 is FQNEAQ (reference sequence). The CDR3: CASSFPRALGGDTQYF. The CDR3, as DNA: TGTGCCAGCAGTTTCCCGAGGGCCCTGGGGGGAGATACGCAGTATTTT. Combining the CDR3 with reference TRBV7-9 and TRBJ2-3 gives the whole variable domain DTGVSQNPRHKITKRGQNVTFRCDPISEHNRLYWYRQTLGQGPEFLTYFQNEAQLEKSRLLSDRFSAERPKGSFSTLEIQRTEQGDSAMYLCASSFPRALGGDTQYFGPGTRLTVL.

The rearrangement links TRBV5-1 to TRBJ2-1; D call uncertain. The CDR3 sequence is 13 residues long. Between the trimmed V and J ends, which lost 5 bases and 6 bases, there was a span of 12 bases. Germline assignment: CDR1 SGHRS and CDR2 YFSETQ. The CDR3 nucleotides read TGCGCCAGCAGAACATACCAGGTCAATGAGCAGTTCTTC. It codes for CASRTYQVNEQFF.

The chain is built from TRBV5-6 and TRBJ1-2; D perhaps matches TRBD1 (5 bases). Looked up from germline, CDR1 is SGHDT and CDR2 is YYEEEE. Between the trimmed V and J ends, which lost 4 bases and 10 bases, there was a span of 11 bases. The CDR3 is 11 amino acids. The CDR3, as DNA: TGTGCCAGCAGCGGGGCAGGCCACTACACCTTC. Its protein is CASSGAGHYTF.

V and J are TRBV7-2 and TRBJ1-4; D not resolved. V was pared by 1 base and J by 8 bases, with 14 bases between. Germline V CDR1 and CDR2: SGHTA, FQGNSA. CDR3 length: 15 residues. CDR3 bases: TGTGCCAGCAGCTTAGATAGTCTAGGAGGCGAAAAACTGTTTTTT. Its protein product is CASSLDSLGGEKLFF.

In its sample, this clone was seen once. The chain employs TRBV4-1 and TRBJ2-2, with 11 bases fitting TRBD1. The length of the CDR3 is 17 residues. The V gene end was trimmed by 8 bases and the J gene end by 1 base; junction bases not matched to a gene: 9. Per the germline V gene, CDR1 is MGHRA and CDR2 is YSYEKL. The CDR3 loop is CASGQGAKILNTGELFF. In nucleotides, the CDR3 is TGCGCCAGCGGACAGGGGGCAAAGATACTGAACACCGGGGAGCTGTTTTTT.

The CDR3 DNA is TGCGCCAGCAGTCAATTTGGCCTAGATATCACCCTCTGGAATTCACCCCTCCACTTT. Translation gives CASSQFGLDITLWNSPLHF. The gene calls are TRBV23-1 and TRBJ1-6, with unresolved D. TRBV23-1 has ORF status, its function being uncertain. The CDR3 is 19 amino acids. The germline V and J ends were trimmed by 1 base and 7 bases, with 23 bases remaining between them.

This chain links TRBV2 with TRBJ1-1; 9 positions agree with TRBD1. The germline CDR1 and CDR2 sequences are SNHLY and FYNNEI. Trimming at V came to 8 bases and at J to 5 bases, leaving 6 bases not matched to a gene. The CDR3 is 13 residues long. The CDR3 loop reads CASGTGMITEAFF. For the CDR3, the DNA is TGTGCCAGCGGGACAGGGATGATTACTGAAGCTTTCTTT.

This clone was picked up one time. The chain employs TRBV3-1 (or the pseudogene TRBV3-2) and TRBJ2-7; 8 nucleotides align to TRBD1. Germline CDR1 LGHDT, CDR2 YNNKEL (reference sequence). V gave up 2 bases and J gave up 4 bases; unmatched junction bases: 13. The CDR3 consists of 17 residues. CDR3 sequence reads: CASSQMGTGTGPYEQYF. In DNA, the CDR3 is TGTGCCAGCAGCCAAATGGGGACCGGGACAGGTCCATACGAGCAGTACTTC.

This clone was counted a few times. This chain connects TRBV5-1 to TRBJ2-7; 9 nucleotides align to TRBD2. CDR1 is SGHRS, CDR2 YFSETQ, per germline. CDR3 length: 16 residues. V lost 3 bases and J lost 7; bases outside the gene matches: 14. CDR3 in amino acids: CASSSGRRVLAGEQYF. CDR3 bases: TGCGCCAGCAGCTCGGGTCGTAGGGTACTAGCGGGTGAGCAGTACTTC.